The 19 T cell receptor beta chains below come from one sample, sequenced in a study of regulatory T cells in long-lasting Graves disease. Time point described: newly diagnosed GD, antithyroid drugs for less than 3 months. Generation of the TCR library employed RNA extracted from PBMCs. Assembly of TCR beta libraries relied on iRepertoire HTBI primers together with Arm-PCR of CDR3 regions. TCRdb independently ran MiXCR on the multiplex PCR reads; one entry per CDR3 protein. The sample records some 250,000 distinct CDR3 sequences, 15% to 20% being singletons. The data were also submitted as part of a second study, on T cells in Graves' hyperthyroidism and ophthalmopathy.

Sequencing was performed on peripheral blood mononuclear cells (PBMCs), taken at new diagnosis, from a patient treated with antithyroid drugs. These receptors were taken from a woman in her twenties or thirties with Graves disease.

This clonotype occurred a few times. The V gene is TRBV6-5, the J gene TRBJ2-7, with a tentative D call TRBD1 (5 bases). This CDR3 region has 15 residues. Trimming removed 2 bases from V and 2 bases from J, with 13 bases in between. CDR1 MNHEY and CDR2 SVGAGI come from the germline V gene. CDR3 protein: CASSYGAERAYEQYF. Written as DNA, the CDR3 is TGTGCCAGCAGTTACGGGGCGGAAAGGGCCTACGAGCAGTACTTC.

This clonotype was recorded many times. V is TRBV7-8 and J is TRBJ2-7; 7 nucleotides align to TRBD1. The CDR3 length is 15 residues. The germline gives CDR1 SGHVS, CDR2 FQNEAQ. Unmatched junction bases numbered 9, after V lost 5 bases and J lost 2 bases. The CDR3 spells CASSQVRDRPYEQYF. The CDR3 DNA reads as TGTGCCAGCAGCCAAGTTAGGGACAGACCCTACGAGCAGTACTTC.

The V and J genes are TRBV9 and TRBJ1-1; D remains unclear. CDR1 and CDR2 from the germline V gene are SGDLS and YYNGEE. V was clipped by 3 bases and J by 0 bases, with 12 bases between them. The CDR3 contains 15 residues. CDR3: CASSASSYMNTEAFF. CDR3 nucleotide sequence: TGTGCCAGCAGCGCCTCCTCATACATGAACACTGAAGCTTTCTTT. The entire variable domain, with the rest obtained from reference TRBV9 and TRBJ1-1, is as follows: DSGVTQTPKHLITATGQRVTLRCSPRSGDLSVYWYQQSLDQGLQFLIQYYNGEERAKGNILERFSAQQFPDLHSELNLSSLELGDSALYFCASSASSYMNTEAFFGQGTRLTVV.

The table lists this clonotype with many counts. The chain recombines TRBV13 with TRBJ2-7; 14 bases are shared with TRBD2. Germline lookup yields CDR1 PRHDT and CDR2 FYEKMQ (reference sequence). CDR3 length: 15 residues. V gave up 5 bases and J gave up 7 bases; unmatched junction bases: 7. This chain's CDR3 is CASSLRTSGGREQYF. The CDR3 coding sequence is TGTGCCAGCAGCCTCCGGACTAGCGGGGGGCGGGAGCAGTACTTC.

A word on this clonotype: This may be a read error, as it is one base from a much larger clone. No conserved phenylalanine or tryptophan ends this CDR3, so it is likely a read error. The chain employs TRBV5-1 and TRBJ2-1; D is possibly TRBD1 (6 bases). Germline assignment: CDR1 SGHRS and CDR2 YFSETQ. This CDR3 has 16 residues. Trimming left V 0 bases short and J 3 bases short, with 13 bases between. CDR3 sequence reads: CASSLAPGELYNEQFL. The CDR3 DNA sequence: TGCGCCAGCAGCTTGGCCCCAGGGGAACTCTACAATGAGCAGTTCCTC.

This clonotype was seen repeatedly, ten times or more. The chain has TRBV5-1 and TRBJ2-2; TRBD2 is a possible D gene (7 bases). The CDR3 contains 16 residues. The V gene lost 1 base and the J gene lost 5 bases, with 15 bases spanning the gap. Looked up from germline, CDR1 is SGHRS and CDR2 is YFSETQ. The CDR3 nucleotides are TGCGCCAGCAGCTTGACAGGGAGGGATGTTACCGGGGAGCTGTTTTTT. Protein product: CASSLTGRDVTGELFF.

This clonotype came up many times. The chain carries TRBV20-1 and TRBJ2-1; 9 bases map to TRBD2. V lost 1 base and J lost 6; bases outside the gene matches: 4. This CDR3 has 14 residues. From germline, CDR1 is DFQATT and CDR2 SNEGSKA (reference sequence). As DNA, the CDR3 is TGCAGTGCTAGAGGGAGCGGGGGGTTCAATGAGCAGTTCTTC. Protein: CSARGSGGFNEQFF.

There are many counts of this clonotype. This chain connects TRBV7-9 to TRBJ1-5, with 9 positions matching TRBD1. The CDR3 is made up of 15 amino acids. Looked up from germline, CDR1 is SEHNR and CDR2 is FQNEAQ (reference sequence). V gave up 5 bases and J gave up 5 bases; unmatched junction bases: 7. The CDR3 spells CASSQGTGLHQPQHF. The CDR3 DNA reads as TGTGCCAGCAGCCAAGGGACAGGGCTCCATCAGCCCCAGCATTTT.

This clonotype was picked up many times. The chain carries TRBV6-2 or TRBV6-3 and TRBJ2-3; 14 bases map to TRBD2. The CDR3 has 18 amino acids. CDR1 is MNHEY, CDR2 SVGEGT, per germline. Trimming removed 5 bases from V and 4 bases from J; junction bases left unmatched: 11. CDR3 DNA sequence: TGTGCCAGCAGTGGACTAGCGGGGGGCGCGTATCGCGCAGATACGCAGTATTTT. Translation: CASSGLAGGAYRADTQYF.

The sample holds many counts of this clonotype. The CDR3 DNA follows: TGTGCCAGCTCCCACCGGGACAGCAATCAGCCCCAGCATTTT. Amino acids: CASSHRDSNQPQHF. The V and J genes are TRBV18 and TRBJ1-5, with TRBD1 as a possible D gene (5 bases). The CDR3 sequence is 14 residues long. CDR1 and CDR2 (germline): KGHSH, LQKENI. The V gene lost 6 bases and the J gene lost 1 base, with 10 bases spanning the gap.

This clonotype was observed a few times. CDR3 sequence (DNA): TGTGCCAGCAGATCCCGGGACAGGGGTTTCTACAATGAGCAGTTCTTC. Protein: CASRSRDRGFYNEQFF. J is TRBJ2-1 and V is TRBV7-8; TRBD1 matches at 10 bases. The CDR3 consists of 16 residues. Trimming at V came to 6 bases and at J to 3 bases, leaving 8 bases not matched to a gene. Germline V gene data show CDR1 as SGHVS and CDR2 as FQNEAQ.

Many counts were recorded for this clonotype. This chain connects TRBV11-2 to TRBJ2-7; 7 positions agree with TRBD1. The CDR3 covers 16 residues. CDR1 SGHAT and CDR2 FQNNGV come from the germline V gene. Germline trimming cut 5 bases from V and 5 bases from J; bases unmatched to any gene: 15. CDR3 coding DNA: TGTGCCAGCAGCCGACCAACCGGGACAGTTGACCACGAGCAGTACTTC. Translation gives CASSRPTGTVDHEQYF.

The gene calls are TRBV12-3 or TRBV12-4 and TRBJ2-7; a possible D gene is TRBD1 (6 bases). V lost 2 bases to trimming and J lost 3 bases, with 11 bases between them. The CDR3 runs 14 residues. The CDR3 DNA sequence: TGTGCCAGCAGTTTAAACAGGGTGGTCTACGAGCAGTACTTC. It translates to CASSLNRVVYEQYF.

About this clonotype: It is likely a read error: a sequence one base away is far more abundant. J is TRBJ2-5 and V is TRBV7-2, with D unclear. This CDR3 has 14 residues. The ends were cut back, 5 bases at V and 5 bases at J, with 15 bases in the middle. The V gene's germline CDR1 is SGHTA and CDR2 FQGNSA. The CDR3 sequence is CASSQAFLLETQYF. The CDR3 coding sequence is TGTGCCAGCAGCCAGGCTTTCCTCCTGGAGACCCAGTACTTC.

This chain connects TRBV6-1 to TRBJ1-5; 10 nucleotides agree with TRBD1. V shed 5 bases and J 6 bases; nucleotides not matched to a gene: 7. The CDR3 has 15 amino acids. Per germline, CDR1 MNHNS and CDR2 SASEGT. The CDR3 loop reads CASSLGTGVGQPQHF. The CDR3 DNA reads TGTGCCAGCAGTCTCGGGACAGGGGTAGGTCAGCCCCAGCATTTT.

There are many counts of this clonotype. The chain is built from TRBV11-2 and TRBJ1-1; D gene uncertain. Germline CDR1 SGHAT, CDR2 FQNNGV. The CDR3 is 12 residues long. V was cut by 4 bases and J by 7 bases, with 10 bases left in between. For the CDR3, the DNA is TGTGCCAGCAGCTATGCGGGAAGTGAAGCTTTCTTT. This codes for CASSYAGSEAFF.

The J gene is TRBJ1-4, the V gene TRBV7-9; D may be TRBD1 (5 bases). This CDR3 has 17 amino acids. The germline CDR1 and CDR2 sequences are SEHNR and FQNEAQ (reference sequence). V was pared by 3 bases and J by 0 bases, with 14 bases between. The CDR3 reads CASSLQGIGATNEKLFF. CDR3 in DNA: TGTGCCAGCAGCTTGCAGGGTATAGGGGCAACTAATGAAAAACTGTTTTTT.

This clonotype has only a few counts. This sequence may be a read error, since a much larger clone differs from it by one base. The chain couples TRBV7-3 to TRBJ1-6; D may be TRBD1 (5 bases). V was cut by 5 bases and J by 4 bases, with 12 bases left in between. From germline, CDR1 is SGHTA and CDR2 FQGTGA. The CDR3 spans 15 residues. This CDR3 is CASSRTGRYNSPLHF. The CDR3 nucleotides are TGTGCCAGCAGCCGAACGGGACGGTATAATTCACCCCTCCACTTT.

At least ten counts were recorded for this clonotype. The chain has TRBV27 and TRBJ2-1, with a possible D match to TRBD1 (5 bases). Germline CDR1 reads MNHEY; CDR2 reads SMNVEV (reference sequence). This CDR3 comprises 14 residues. The germline V and J ends were trimmed by 4 bases and 7 bases, with 14 bases remaining between them. For the CDR3, the DNA is TGTGCCAGCAGTTCAGGGAATTTTAGGAATGAGCAGTTCTTC. Translating it yields CASSSGNFRNEQFF.